The TCR beta chain under discussion was sequenced for a study of blood T cell repertoires in COVID-19 (dated by TCRdb to 2019 to 2021). Looking at the study overall: The collaborator samples originated in the United States, Italy and Spain and spanned the acute and convalescent phases of COVID-19. The prospective study material was composed of cDNA or gDNA derived from T cells, B-cell-depleted T cells, or PBMCs. Where available, HLA class I and class II types were taken from metadata supplied by the sample provider and were not determined by assay-based typing. Subjects who had been exposed to COVID-19, were actively infected with it, or had recovered from it provided the deeply sampled blood TCRbeta repertoires that made up the dataset. Samples came from the ongoing ImmuneRACE study (first 160 participants) plus 1,254 subjects from 6 global collaborators. Nearly every sample came with metadata listing a de-identified subject ID, COVID-19 status, age in years and sex. The repertoires were made available in a free public database intended to serve as a resource for research on the immune response to SARS-CoV-2.

As concerns this clone: No cognate antigen has been identified for it. Base quality data are lacking; no much larger clone is found one base away.

At one collaborating source in Seattle, patients were enrolled during active infection and were followed longitudinally through the course of disease. Collaborating institutions collected whole blood in K2EDTA tubes following their own protocols. For TCRbeta analysis, collaborator samples were shipped as frozen whole blood, as isolated PBMCs, or as DNA extracted from either sample type. Per the germline V gene, SGHRS is the CDR1 and YFSETQ is the CDR2. The CDR3, cysteine through phenylalanine, is 17 amino acids long. The only DNA kept is the CDR3, 51 bases in frame from the first base. Germline trimming: 2 bases from V, 5 bases from J; junction bases outside gene matches: 10. The immunoSEQ Assay, a bias-controlled multiplex PCR, was used to amplify TCRbeta CDR3 regions from genomic DNA. Regarding the original processing steps: The number of nucleated cells in each sample was estimated by amplification of reference gene primers within the assay. Sequence reads were collapsed and filtered to measure the absolute abundance of every unique TCRbeta CDR3 rearrangement. For each sample, productive Simpson clonality was calculated by taking the square root of Simpson's diversity index across productive rearrangements. Entries here come from immuneACCESS through TCRdb and include only in-frame sequences with V and J called. Some clones fail to appear in such tables; in the studies checked, an unresolved V gene covers under half of the shortfall, and the cause of the remainder is unknown. V and J calls and clone size are as listed in that table; D and trimming were resolved from the DNA. For this sample the table gives hundreds of thousands of clones, of which roughly 90% were detected only once. The ten largest clones take up approximately 7.3% of the sample.

Results the study describes overall, beyond this receptor: The quantity of clinical and demographic metadata differed by source and by participant and was supplied without curation.

Recombination joined TRBV5-1 with TRBJ2-3, with 11 bases matching TRBD1. The material sequenced was peripheral blood. The source is a woman aged 65 to 85 with COVID-19, enrolled during active disease. Read as DNA, the sequence is TGCGCCAGCAGCTTATTGACCGGGACAGGGGGTCTAGATACGCAGTATTTT. Translated, it reads CASSLLTGTGGLDTQYF. Here the CDR3 is joined to the reference TRBV5-1 and TRBJ2-3 genes, and the full variable domain is: KAGVTQTPRYLIKTRGQQVTLSCSPISGHRSVSWYQQTPGQGLQFLFEYFSETQRNKGNFPGRFSGRQFSNSRSEMNVSTLELGDSALYLCASSLLTGTGGLDTQYFGPGTRLTVL.